Given below is one T cell receptor (beta chain) in context. This entry belongs to a study of blood T cell repertoires in COVID-19. The data were produced by immunoSEQ multiplex PCR, yet TCRdb's version contains in-frame clones alone and is incomplete. This sample has almost 50,000 clones, with 68% found just once. CDR1 and CDR2 from the germline V gene are SEHNR and FQNEAQ (reference sequence). This CDR3 has 15 amino acids. V shed 3 bases and J shed 0 bases, with 9 bases lying between them. The source of this sequence is a woman between 65 and 79 years old with acute or convalescent COVID-19. The gene calls are TRBV7-9 and TRBJ2-1, with D hard to call. Sequences were obtained from peripheral blood. DNA for the CDR3: TGTGCCAGCAGCTTGTTATGGAGCTCCTACAATGAGCAGTTCTTC. Translated: CASSLLWSSYNEQFF.